Sequencing of this TCR beta chain was carried out in a study of T cell changes during pregnancy in multiple sclerosis. The germline V gene encodes CDR1 ENHRY and CDR2 SYGVKD. CDR3 length equals 14 residues. V was trimmed by 6 bases and J by 4 bases, leaving 16 bases between them. The method was immunoSEQ multiplex PCR; TCRdb's version includes in-frame clones alone and lacks a portion of them. The top ten clones hold around 0.27% of a sample with tens of thousands of clones, roughly 91% of them seen once. This clonotype originated in a female donor with multiple sclerosis, enrolled in a pregnancy study. This sequence joins TRBV10-3 and TRBJ2-7, with D possibly being TRBD2 (5 bases). Sequencing used CD4+ T cells from peripheral blood mononuclear cells, obtained in the second trimester of pregnancy. The CDR3 reads CAISKPEGRYEQYF. CDR3 sequence (DNA): TGTGCCATCAGCAAGCCCGAAGGGAGATACGAGCAGTACTTC.